The 6 T cell receptor beta chains listed next were all sequenced from one sample in a study of CD8+CD57+ T cells in acquired aplastic anemia. Researchers used genomic DNA as the template to profile TCR beta VDJ and CDR3. One entry per CDR3 protein, called by TCRdb with MiXCR from the reads. The table includes about 95,000 distinct CDR3 sequences, 55% to 80% detected once. The authors sequenced patients whose flow cytometry had shown CD8+CD57+ cell expansion. Sequencing used sorted CD4+, CD8+, or CD8+CD57+ T cells (not recorded which) from PBMCs. These receptor sequences come from a human donor with aplastic anemia.

This clonotype has a handful of counts. CDR3 sequence (DNA): TGCAGCGTGGGAAGCGGGAGGGCCTGGGGCGAGCAGTACTTC. Translated, it gives CSVGSGRAWGEQYF. The rearrangement joins TRBV29-1 to TRBJ2-7, with 10 bases matching TRBD2. Losses at the gene ends were 6 bases for V and 6 bases for J; bases not matched to a gene: 11. The length of the CDR3 is 14 residues. Germline CDR1 reads SQVTM; CDR2 reads ANQGSEA.

This chain links TRBV24-1 with TRBJ2-1, with D possibly called TRBD1 or TRBD2 (6 bases each). With 9 bases removed from V and 2 bases from J, the gap between germline ends came to 13 bases. Germline V lookup: CDR1 KGHDR, CDR2 SFDVKD. This CDR3 comprises 14 residues. The CDR3 spells CATAGGGPYNEQFF. The CDR3 nucleotides read TGTGCCACCGCCGGAGGGGGGCCCTACAATGAGCAGTTCTTC.

The sample holds a few counts of this clonotype. The chain has TRBV25-1 and TRBJ1-4; D perhaps matches TRBD1 (5 bases). In germline, CDR1 is MGHDK, CDR2 SYGVNS. The CDR3 sequence is 16 residues long. V lost 1 base and J lost 8, with 17 bases in between. In DNA, the CDR3 is TGTGCCAGCAGTGAATCCCCCGGGACGAGAGGGGAAAAACTGTTTTTT. This encodes CASSESPGTRGEKLFF.

The chain is built from TRBV25-1 and TRBJ2-5; 7 nucleotides align to TRBD2. CDR3 length equals 15 residues. The germline V gene has CDR1 MGHDK and CDR2 SYGVNS. The V and J ends lost 1 base and 1 base, in that order; junction bases with no gene match: 3. For the CDR3, the DNA is TGTGCCAGCAGTGAATCGGGACTACCCCAAGAGACCCAGTACTTC. This translates into CASSESGLPQETQYF.

This clonotype was observed a handful of times. The chain recombines TRBV7-9 with TRBJ2-7; 7 bases agree with TRBD2. V shed 9 bases and J 5 bases; nucleotides not matched to a gene: 16. In germline, CDR1 is SEHNR, CDR2 FQNEAQ (reference sequence). The CDR3 sequence is 15 residues long. Written as DNA, the CDR3 is TGTGCCAGTAGCCCCGGACTAGGACGGGTGGACGAGCAGTACTTC. Translation gives CASSPGLGRVDEQYF.

V usage is TRBV29-1 and J usage is TRBJ2-2; D perhaps matches TRBD1 (5 bases). Germline V lookup: CDR1 SQVTM, CDR2 ANQGSEA. Between the trimmed V and J ends, which lost 0 bases and 9 bases, there was a span of 11 bases. This CDR3 contains 13 residues. The CDR3 sequence: CSVEDRVDRELFF. The CDR3 nucleotides read TGCAGCGTTGAAGACAGGGTGGACAGGGAGCTGTTTTTT.